Shown below are 21 T cell receptor beta chains from a single sample sequenced in a study of CD8+CD57+ T cells in acquired aplastic anemia. Genomic DNA was employed as the template in profiling TCR beta VDJ and CDR3. TCRdb re-called the reads with MiXCR, one entry per CDR3 protein. The sample consists of some 160,000 distinct CDR3 sequences, roughly 50% of them appearing once. All patients picked for sequencing had shown, by flow cytometry, an expansion of CD8+CD57+ cells. Sequenced material: sorted CD4+, CD8+, or CD8+CD57+ T cells (not recorded which) from PBMCs. The receptors here all came from a human donor with aplastic anemia.

The rearrangement links TRBV7-9 to TRBJ1-5; D possibly corresponds to TRBD1 (6 bases). The CDR3 extends over 14 amino acids. Germline V lookup: CDR1 SEHNR, CDR2 FQNEAQ (reference sequence). The V end was cut by 5 bases, the J end by 3 bases, with 11 bases between. The CDR3 sequence is CASSQTGFNQPQHF. The CDR3 nucleotides read TGTGCCAGCAGCCAGACAGGATTCAATCAGCCCCAGCATTTT. Combining the CDR3 with reference TRBV7-9 and TRBJ1-5 gives the whole variable domain DTGVSQNPRHKITKRGQNVTFRCDPISEHNRLYWYRQTLGQGPEFLTYFQNEAQLEKSRLLSDRFSAERPKGSFSTLEIQRTEQGDSAMYLCASSQTGFNQPQHFGDGTRLSIL.

Many counts were recorded for this clonotype. V gene TRBV4-2 combines with J gene TRBJ1-3; 8 bases match TRBD1. The CDR3 is made up of 19 amino acids. After removal of 3 bases from V and 5 bases from J, the junction contained 18 bases not matched to a gene. CDR1 and CDR2 (germline): LGHNA, YNFKEQ. The CDR3 protein is CASSQRTGTEYKARNTIYF. The CDR3 DNA sequence: TGTGCCAGCAGCCAGAGGACAGGGACGGAGTATAAGGCCCGAAACACCATATATTTT.

The chain links TRBV4-1 to TRBJ1-6; weak D call: TRBD1 (5 bases). V dropped 0 bases and J dropped 7 bases, with 10 bases sitting between them. Germline V lookup: CDR1 MGHRA, CDR2 YSYEKL. This CDR3 comprises 15 residues. The CDR3 DNA follows: TGCGCCAGCAGCCAAGAAGGGGCCAGCAATTCACCCCTCCACTTT. Its protein is CASSQEGASNSPLHF.

The genes are TRBV2 and TRBJ2-1; D is unclear. V lost 4 bases and J lost 1, with 5 bases in between. Germline loops: CDR1 SNHLY, CDR2 FYNNEI. This CDR3 is 13 amino acids long. CDR3 residues: CASSAQSYNEQFF. The DNA for the CDR3 is TGTGCCAGCAGTGCCCAGTCCTACAATGAGCAGTTCTTC.

The V call is TRBV10-3, the J call TRBJ1-4, with TRBD1 as a possible D gene (5 bases). V was cut by 3 bases and J by 6 bases, with 14 bases left in between. The CDR3 extends over 15 amino acids. Germline values: CDR1 ENHRY, CDR2 SYGVKD. CDR3 in DNA: TGTGCCATCAGTGACAAGTTCAGGGATGATGAAAAACTGTTTTTT. Its protein is CAISDKFRDDEKLFF.

This clonotype was picked up a small number of times. V gene TRBV2 combines with J gene TRBJ2-3, with TRBD2 matching over 7 bases. Trimming at V came to 7 bases and at J to 4 bases, leaving 2 bases not matched to a gene. Germline-derived CDR1 and CDR2 are SNHLY and FYNNEI. This CDR3 comprises 12 residues. The CDR3 DNA sequence: TGTGCCAGCAACCGGGGGGCAGATACGCAGTATTTT. Translated: CASNRGADTQYF.

The chain links TRBV15 to TRBJ1-5; possible D gene TRBD1, 6 bases. Trimming shortened V by 4 bases and J by 0 bases, and 10 bases separated the two germline ends. CDR1 is LNHNV and CDR2 is YYDKDF in the germline V gene (reference sequence). The CDR3 spans 15 residues. CDR3 amino acids: CATSKSRGSNQPQHF. In DNA form, the CDR3 reads TGTGCCACCAGCAAGAGCAGGGGTAGCAATCAGCCCCAGCATTTT.

The chain combines TRBV20-1 with TRBJ2-7, with D possibly matching TRBD1 (6 bases). This CDR3 has 12 amino acids. Germline V gene lookup returns CDR1 DFQATT and CDR2 SNEGSKA (reference sequence). The V and J ends lost 3 bases and 3 bases respectively, with 9 bases between them. This chain's CDR3 is CSARAGVYEQYF. DNA for the CDR3: TGCAGTGCTAGGGCAGGGGTCTACGAGCAGTACTTC.

The V gene is TRBV11-1, the J gene TRBJ1-6, with D perhaps TRBD1 (6 bases). The V end was cut by 5 bases, the J end by 1 base, with 12 bases between. Germline assignment: CDR1 SGHAT and CDR2 FQDESV (reference sequence). The CDR3 is made up of 16 amino acids. In DNA, the CDR3 is TGTGCCAGCAGCACAGGGATTGGGTCCTATAATTCACCCCTCCACTTT. Translating gives CASSTGIGSYNSPLHF.

The J gene is TRBJ1-5, the V gene TRBV12-3 or TRBV12-4; D gene ambiguous. Trimming took off 5 bases at V and 7 bases at J, with 12 bases between the two ends. The CDR3 extends over 13 amino acids. The CDR3 region has the DNA TGTGCCAGCAGTCCCTCCTTCGGACAGCCCCAGCATTTT. Protein sequence: CASSPSFGQPQHF.

The V and J genes are TRBV29-1 and TRBJ1-1, with D unclear. V was cut by 4 bases and J by 5 bases, with 11 bases left in between. Germline CDR1 reads SQVTM; CDR2 reads ANQGSEA. The CDR3 is 12 amino acids. CDR3 residues: CSVAPTGTEAFF. The CDR3 DNA is TGCAGCGTTGCCCCCACGGGGACTGAAGCTTTCTTT.

The chain recombines TRBV11-2 with TRBJ2-3; D is undetermined. Germline CDR1 and CDR2: SGHAT and FQNNGV. Between the trimmed V and J ends, which lost 3 bases and 2 bases, there was a span of 12 bases. This CDR3 has 15 residues. The CDR3 loop reads CASSLVGRVTDTQYF. Written as DNA, the CDR3 is TGTGCCAGCAGCTTGGTTGGCCGCGTCACAGATACGCAGTATTTT. The variable domain in full, with the rest retrieved from reference TRBV11-2 and TRBJ2-3, is EAGVAQSPRYKIIEKRQSVAFWCNPISGHATLYWYQQILGQGPKLLIQFQNNGVVDDSQLPKDRFSAERLKGVDSTLKIQPAKLEDSAVYLCASSLVGRVTDTQYFGPGTRLTVL.

The J gene is TRBJ1-1, the V gene TRBV7-9; 7 nucleotides align to TRBD1. J gave up 11 bases and V 4 bases, and 10 bases lay outside the gene matches. This CDR3 comprises 13 residues. Germline values: CDR1 SEHNR, CDR2 FQNEAQ (reference sequence). In nucleotides, the CDR3 is TGTGCCAGCAGCTCCTTACCGACAGGGTGGGCTTTCTTT. This encodes CASSSLPTGWAFF.

This clonotype was counted between two and nine times. V and J are TRBV2 and TRBJ2-1; TRBD1 or TRBD2 may be the D gene (5 bases each). V was shortened by 5 bases and J by 10 bases, with 18 bases between the two germline ends. The CDR3 has 14 amino acids. Germline V lookup: CDR1 SNHLY, CDR2 FYNNEI. CDR3 coding DNA: TGTGCCAGCAGTCCCACCCGAGGTAGGGACGAGCAGTTCTTC. As protein: CASSPTRGRDEQFF.

As DNA, the CDR3 is TGTGCCAGCAGCGTAACCACGGCCAATGAGCAGTTCTTC. This translates into CASSVTTANEQFF. J is TRBJ2-1 and V is TRBV9; D gene unclear. Trimming stripped 1 base from V and 6 bases from J, with 8 bases between. The CDR3 has 13 amino acids. CDR1 is SGDLS, CDR2 YYNGEE, per germline.

This chain connects TRBV6-1 to TRBJ1-5; tentatively, D is TRBD1 (6 bases). The CDR3 extends over 14 amino acids. Trimming pared 6 bases from V and 6 bases from J, leaving 15 bases between. Germline V CDR1 and CDR2: MNHNS, SASEGT. DNA of the CDR3: TGTGCCAGCAGGGAGGGGGGGAGAGCTCAGCCCCAGCATTTT. Translated, it gives CASREGGRAQPQHF.

This clonotype was observed many times. The genes are TRBV20-1 and TRBJ1-2, with TRBD1 identical over 10 bases. This CDR3 region has 14 residues. Unmatched junction bases numbered 5, after V lost 3 bases and J lost 4 bases. Germline CDR1 reads DFQATT; CDR2 reads SNEGSKA (reference sequence). The CDR3 sequence: CSARMTGGGYGYTF. CDR3 nucleotides: TGCAGTGCTAGGATGACAGGGGGCGGCTATGGCTACACCTTC.

This clonotype was counted only a few times. The chain is built from TRBV6-2 or TRBV6-3 and TRBJ2-2; 13 nucleotides agree with TRBD2. The CDR3 length is 15 residues. Unmatched junction bases numbered 3, after V lost 5 bases and J lost 6 bases. The germline V gene encodes CDR1 MNHEY and CDR2 SVGEGT. DNA of the CDR3: TGTGCCAGCAGTCCGGGACTAGCGGGACCCGGGGAGCTGTTTTTT. Protein: CASSPGLAGPGELFF.

The J gene is TRBJ2-7, the V gene TRBV6-5; a weak D match, TRBD2 (5 bases). V was pared by 4 bases and J by 1 base, with 5 bases between. The V gene's germline CDR1 is MNHEY and CDR2 SVGAGI. The length of the CDR3 is 12 residues. The CDR3 region has the DNA TGTGCCAGCAGTTGGACTTCCTACGAGCAGTACTTC. Its protein is CASSWTSYEQYF.

On this clonotype: This may come from a read error, since a much larger clone is one base off. The chain links TRBV4-1 to TRBJ2-7, with D unclear. The CDR3 totals 17 residues. V was cut by 0 bases and J by 4 bases, with 19 bases left in between. Germline CDR1 is MGHRA and CDR2 is YSYEKL. The CDR3 DNA sequence: TGCGCCAGCAGCCAAGATTGGGATAGCTGGATGGGGTACGAGCAGTACTTC. Its translation: CASSQDWDSWMGYEQYF.

In this sample, this clonotype turned up many times. V usage is TRBV19 and J usage is TRBJ1-5; D might be TRBD1 (5 bases). The CDR3 covers 15 residues. V gave up 1 base and J gave up 5 bases, with 12 bases separating them. Germline lookup yields CDR1 LNHDA and CDR2 SQIVND (reference sequence). The CDR3 spells CASSIVGGVHQPQHF. The CDR3 region has the DNA TGTGCCAGTAGTATAGTGGGAGGGGTTCATCAGCCCCAGCATTTT.